This TCR beta chain was profiled in a study of blood T cell repertoires in COVID-19. About the research overall: COVID-19 samples collected from the United States, Italy and Spain covered acute and convalescent phases. PBMCs, B-cell-depleted T cells, or T cells were the source of the cDNA or gDNA that made up the material.

CDR1 and CDR2 from the germline V gene are SGHVS and FQNEAQ. V lost 0 bases and J lost 5, with 15 bases in between. The CDR3 loop spans 16 amino acids. How the authors handled the data: Reference gene primer amplification gave nucleated cell count estimates. Clones were read by immunoSEQ multiplex PCR, and TCRdb kept only the in-frame ones, dropping some. V, J and clone size reflect that table, while D and trimming were determined from the DNA. The sample lists about 73,000 clones; approximately 83% were seen once. This receptor was taken from a human donor in a cohort sampled during active COVID-19. Sequenced: peripheral blood. The chain joins TRBV7-8 to TRBJ2-3; tentative D call: TRBD2 (7 bases). The CDR3 sequence is CASSLAEGGPGDTQYF. As DNA, the CDR3 is TGTGCCAGCAGCTTAGCGGAGGGGGGGCCCGGAGATACGCAGTATTTT.